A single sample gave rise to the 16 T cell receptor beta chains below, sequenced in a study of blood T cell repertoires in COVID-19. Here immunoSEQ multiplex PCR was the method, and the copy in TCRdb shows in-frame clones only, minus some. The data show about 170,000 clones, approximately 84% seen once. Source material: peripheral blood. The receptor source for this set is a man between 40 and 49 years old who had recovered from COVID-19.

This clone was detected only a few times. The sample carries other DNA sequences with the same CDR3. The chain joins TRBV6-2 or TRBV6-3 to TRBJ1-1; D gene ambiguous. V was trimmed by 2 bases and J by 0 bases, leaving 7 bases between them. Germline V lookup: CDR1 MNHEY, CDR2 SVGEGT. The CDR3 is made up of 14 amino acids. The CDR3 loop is CASSYQLMNTEAFF. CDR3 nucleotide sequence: TGTGCCAGCAGTTACCAACTGATGAACACTGAAGCTTTCTTT.

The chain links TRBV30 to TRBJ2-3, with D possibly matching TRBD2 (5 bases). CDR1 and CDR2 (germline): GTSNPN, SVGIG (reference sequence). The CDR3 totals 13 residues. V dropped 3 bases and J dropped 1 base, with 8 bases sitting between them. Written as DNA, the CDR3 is TGTGCCTGGAGCCCAGCGGGCACAGATACGCAGTATTTT. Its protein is CAWSPAGTDTQYF.

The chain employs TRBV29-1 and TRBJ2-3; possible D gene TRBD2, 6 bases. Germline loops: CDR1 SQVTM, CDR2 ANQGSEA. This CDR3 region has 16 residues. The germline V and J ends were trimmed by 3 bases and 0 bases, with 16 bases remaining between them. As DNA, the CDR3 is TGCAGCGTTGATCCGGGGGTGCTCTTTAGCACAGATACGCAGTATTTT. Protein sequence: CSVDPGVLFSTDTQYF.

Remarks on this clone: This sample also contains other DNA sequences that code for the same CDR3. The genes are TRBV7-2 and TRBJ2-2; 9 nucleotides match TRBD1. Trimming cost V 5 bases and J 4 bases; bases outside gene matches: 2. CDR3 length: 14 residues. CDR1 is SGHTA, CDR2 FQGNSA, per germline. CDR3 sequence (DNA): TGTGCCAGCAGCCTACAGGGGGCCACCGGGGAGCTGTTTTTT. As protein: CASSLQGATGELFF.

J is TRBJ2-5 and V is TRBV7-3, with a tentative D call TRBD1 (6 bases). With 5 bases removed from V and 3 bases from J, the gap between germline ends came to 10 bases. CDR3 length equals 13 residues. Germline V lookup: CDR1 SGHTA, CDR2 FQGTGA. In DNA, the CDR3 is TGTGCCAGCAGCCTGGACAGCGAAGAGACCCAGTACTTC. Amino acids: CASSLDSEETQYF. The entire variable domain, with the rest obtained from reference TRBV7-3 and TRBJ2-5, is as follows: GAGVSQTPSNKVTEKGKYVELRCDPISGHTALYWYRQSLGQGPEFLIYFQGTGAADDSGLPNDRFFAVRPEGSVSTLKIQRTERGDSAVYLCASSLDSEETQYFGPGTRLLVL.

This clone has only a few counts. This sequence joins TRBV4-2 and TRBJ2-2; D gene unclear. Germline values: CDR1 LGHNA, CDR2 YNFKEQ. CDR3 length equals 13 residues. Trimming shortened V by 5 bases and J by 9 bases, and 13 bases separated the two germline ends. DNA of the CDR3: TGTGCCAGCAGCTCCAGCCCAGGCCGGGAGCTGTTTTTT. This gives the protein CASSSSPGRELFF.

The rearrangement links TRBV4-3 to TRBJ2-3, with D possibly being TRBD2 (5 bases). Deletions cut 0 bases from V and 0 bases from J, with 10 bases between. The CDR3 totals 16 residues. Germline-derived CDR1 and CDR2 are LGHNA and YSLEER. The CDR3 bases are TGCGCCAGCAGCCAAGAGGCGTGGACTAGCACAGATACGCAGTATTTT. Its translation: CASSQEAWTSTDTQYF.

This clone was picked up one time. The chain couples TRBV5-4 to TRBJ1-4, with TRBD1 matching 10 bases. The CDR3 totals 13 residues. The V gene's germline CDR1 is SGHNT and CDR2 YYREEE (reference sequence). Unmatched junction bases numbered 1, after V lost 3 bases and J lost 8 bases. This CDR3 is CASSSGQGEKLFF. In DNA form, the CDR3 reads TGTGCCAGCAGCTCGGGACAGGGGGAAAAACTGTTTTTT.

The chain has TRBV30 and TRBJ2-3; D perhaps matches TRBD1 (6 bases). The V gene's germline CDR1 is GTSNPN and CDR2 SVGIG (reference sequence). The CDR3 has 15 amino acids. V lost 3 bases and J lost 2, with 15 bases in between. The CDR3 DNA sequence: TGTGCCTGGAGCCCACAGGGCCCCCCCACAGATACGCAGTATTTT. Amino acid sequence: CAWSPQGPPTDTQYF. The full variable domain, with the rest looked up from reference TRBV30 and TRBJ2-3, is SQTIHQWPATLVQPVGSPLSLECTVEGTSNPNLYWYRQAAGRGLQLLFYSVGIGQISSEVPQNLSASRPQDRQFILSSKKLLLSDSGFYLCAWSPQGPPTDTQYFGPGTRLTVL.

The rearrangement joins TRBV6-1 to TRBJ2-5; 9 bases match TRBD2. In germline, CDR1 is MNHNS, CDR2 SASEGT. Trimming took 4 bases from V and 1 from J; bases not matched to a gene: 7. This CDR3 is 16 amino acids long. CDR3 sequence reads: CASSALAGRRQETQYF. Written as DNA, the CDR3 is TGTGCCAGCAGTGCCCTAGCGGGGAGACGCCAAGAGACCCAGTACTTC.

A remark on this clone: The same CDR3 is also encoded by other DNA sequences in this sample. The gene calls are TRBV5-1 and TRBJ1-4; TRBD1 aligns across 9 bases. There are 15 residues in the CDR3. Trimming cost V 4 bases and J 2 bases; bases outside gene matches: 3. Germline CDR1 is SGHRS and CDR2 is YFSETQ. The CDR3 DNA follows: TGCGCCAGCAGCGACACAGGGGGCACTAATGAAAAACTGTTTTTT. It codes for CASSDTGGTNEKLFF.

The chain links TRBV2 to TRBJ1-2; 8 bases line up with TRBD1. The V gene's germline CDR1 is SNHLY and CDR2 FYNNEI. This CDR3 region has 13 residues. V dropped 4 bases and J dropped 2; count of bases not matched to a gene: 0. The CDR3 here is CASSGQGNYGYTF. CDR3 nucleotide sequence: TGTGCCAGCAGTGGACAGGGGAACTATGGCTACACCTTC.

The DNA of the CDR3 is TGTGCCTGGGGACTAAACAATGAGCAGTTCTTC. It specifies CAWGLNNEQFF. The chain uses TRBV30 and TRBJ2-1; the D gene is possibly TRBD2 (6 bases). V was pared by 5 bases and J by 5 bases, with 7 bases between. Germline CDR1 and CDR2: GTSNPN and SVGIG (reference sequence). This CDR3 region has 11 residues.

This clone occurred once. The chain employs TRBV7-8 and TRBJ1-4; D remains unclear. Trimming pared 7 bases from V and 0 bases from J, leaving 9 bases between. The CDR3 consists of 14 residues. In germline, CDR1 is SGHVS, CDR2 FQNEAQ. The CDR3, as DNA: TGTGCCAGCACTCACTCCTCAACTAATGAAAAACTGTTTTTT. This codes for CASTHSSTNEKLFF.

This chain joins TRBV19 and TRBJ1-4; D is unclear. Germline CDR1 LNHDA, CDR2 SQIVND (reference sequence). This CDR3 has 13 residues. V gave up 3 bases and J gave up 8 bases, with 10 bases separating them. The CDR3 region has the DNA TGTGCCAGTAGTATGAGGGAGTACGAAAAACTGTTTTTT. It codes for CASSMREYEKLFF. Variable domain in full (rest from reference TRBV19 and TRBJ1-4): DGGITQSPKYLFRKEGQNVTLSCEQNLNHDAMYWYRQDPGQGLRLIYYSQIVNDFQKGDIAEGYSVSREKKESFPLTVTSAQKNPTAFYLCASSMREYEKLFFGSGTQLSVL.

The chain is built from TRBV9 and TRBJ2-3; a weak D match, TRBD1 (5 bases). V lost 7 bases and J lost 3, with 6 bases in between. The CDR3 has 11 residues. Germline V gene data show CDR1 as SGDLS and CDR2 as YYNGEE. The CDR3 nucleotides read TGTGCCAGCCCAGGGACAGATACGCAGTATTTT. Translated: CASPGTDTQYF. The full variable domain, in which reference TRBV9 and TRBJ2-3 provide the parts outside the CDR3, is DSGVTQTPKHLITATGQRVTLRCSPRSGDLSVYWYQQSLDQGLQFLIQYYNGEERAKGNILERFSAQQFPDLHSELNLSSLELGDSALYFCASPGTDTQYFGPGTRLTVL.